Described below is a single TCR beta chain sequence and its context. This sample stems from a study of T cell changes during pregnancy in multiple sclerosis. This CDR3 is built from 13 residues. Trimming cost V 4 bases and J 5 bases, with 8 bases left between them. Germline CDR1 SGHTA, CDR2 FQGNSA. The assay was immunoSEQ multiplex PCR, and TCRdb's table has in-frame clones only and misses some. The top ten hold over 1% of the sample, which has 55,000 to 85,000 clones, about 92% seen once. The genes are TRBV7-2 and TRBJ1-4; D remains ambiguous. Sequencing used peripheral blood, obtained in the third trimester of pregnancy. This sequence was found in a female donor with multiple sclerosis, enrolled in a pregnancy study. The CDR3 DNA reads TGTGCCAGCAGCTACACACGAAATGAAAAACTGTTTTTT. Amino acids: CASSYTRNEKLFF.